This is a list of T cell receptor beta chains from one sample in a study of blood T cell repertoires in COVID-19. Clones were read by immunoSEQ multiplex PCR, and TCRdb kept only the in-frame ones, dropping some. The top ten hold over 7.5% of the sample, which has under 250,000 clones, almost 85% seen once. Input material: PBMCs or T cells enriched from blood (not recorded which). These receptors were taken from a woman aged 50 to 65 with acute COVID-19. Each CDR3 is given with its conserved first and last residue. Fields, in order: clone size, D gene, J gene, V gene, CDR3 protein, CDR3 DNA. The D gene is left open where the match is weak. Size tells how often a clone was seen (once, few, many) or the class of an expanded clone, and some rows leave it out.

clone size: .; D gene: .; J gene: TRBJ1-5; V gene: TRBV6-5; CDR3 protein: CFTGNQPQHF; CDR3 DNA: TGTTTCACAGGGAATCAGCCCCAGCATTTT
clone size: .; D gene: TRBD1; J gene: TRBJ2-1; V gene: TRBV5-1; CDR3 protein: CASSSLTRQGSNEQFF; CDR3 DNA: TGCGCCAGCAGTTCTCTAACACGACAGGGTTCGAATGAGCAGTTCTTC
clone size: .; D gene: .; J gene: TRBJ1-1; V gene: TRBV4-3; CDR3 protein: CASSQGSAAPSEAFF; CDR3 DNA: TGCGCCAGCAGCCAAGGGAGCGCCGCTCCTTCTGAAGCTTTCTTT
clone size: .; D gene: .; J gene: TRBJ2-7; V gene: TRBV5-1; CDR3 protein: CASSSRDSYEQYF; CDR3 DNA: TGCGCCAGCAGTTCGCGGGACTCCTACGAGCAGTACTTC
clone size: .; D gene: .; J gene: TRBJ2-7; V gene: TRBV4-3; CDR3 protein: CASSQDFKRGGNEQYF; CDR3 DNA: TGCGCCAGCAGCCAAGACTTCAAACGAGGAGGGAACGAGCAGTACTTC
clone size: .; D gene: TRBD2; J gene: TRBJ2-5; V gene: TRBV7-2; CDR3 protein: CASSLGSRGGDQETQYF; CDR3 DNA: TGTGCCAGCAGCTTAGGATCGCGGGGGGGCGACCAAGAGACCCAGTACTTC
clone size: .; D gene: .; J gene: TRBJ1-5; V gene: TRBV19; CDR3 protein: CASSTGQAYQPQHF; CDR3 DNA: TGTGCCAGTAGTACCGGACAAGCGTATCAGCCCCAGCATTTT
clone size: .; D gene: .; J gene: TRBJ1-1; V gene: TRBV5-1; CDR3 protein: CASSLDTGDTEAFF; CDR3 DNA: TGCGCCAGCAGCTTGGATACCGGGGACACTGAAGCTTTCTTT
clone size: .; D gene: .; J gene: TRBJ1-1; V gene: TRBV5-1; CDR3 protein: CASSSLDSSTEAFF; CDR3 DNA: TGCGCCAGCAGCAGCCTGGACAGTTCCACTGAAGCTTTCTTT
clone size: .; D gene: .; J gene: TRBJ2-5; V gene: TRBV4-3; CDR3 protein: CASSRKAGPGETQYF; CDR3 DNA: TGCGCCAGCAGCCGAAAGGCAGGGCCAGGGGAGACCCAGTACTTC
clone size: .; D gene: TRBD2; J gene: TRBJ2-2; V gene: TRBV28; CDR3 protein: CASSSARTSGGIGELFF; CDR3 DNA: TGTGCCAGCAGTTCCGCCCGGACTAGCGGGGGAATCGGGGAGCTGTTTTTT
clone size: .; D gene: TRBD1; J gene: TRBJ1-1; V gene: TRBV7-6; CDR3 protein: CASSVAGTGEFHTEAFF; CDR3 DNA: TGTGCCAGCAGCGTCGCCGGGACAGGAGAATTTCACACTGAAGCTTTCTTT
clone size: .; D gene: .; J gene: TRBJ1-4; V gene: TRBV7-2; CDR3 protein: CASSGPAATNEKLFF; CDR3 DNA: TGTGCCAGCAGCGGGCCGGCAGCAACTAATGAAAAACTGTTTTTT
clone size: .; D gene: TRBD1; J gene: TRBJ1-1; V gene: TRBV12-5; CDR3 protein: CASALSGGREITEAFF; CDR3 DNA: TGTGCTAGTGCCCTCTCAGGGGGCCGGGAAATCACTGAAGCTTTCTTT
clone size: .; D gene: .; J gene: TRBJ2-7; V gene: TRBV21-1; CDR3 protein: CASSKRGGPTFYEQYF; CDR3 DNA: TGTGCCAGCAGCAAAAGGGGGGGGCCCACCTTCTACGAGCAGTACTTC
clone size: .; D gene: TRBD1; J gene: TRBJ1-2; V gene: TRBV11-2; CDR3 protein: CASSLSSLTGGIYGYTF; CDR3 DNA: TGTGCCAGCAGCTTAAGCTCGTTAACAGGGGGGATCTATGGCTACACCTTC
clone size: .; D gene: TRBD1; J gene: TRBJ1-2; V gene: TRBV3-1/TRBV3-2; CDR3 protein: CASSQVWTGDYGYTF; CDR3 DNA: TGTGCCAGCAGCCAAGTTTGGACAGGGGACTATGGCTACACCTTC
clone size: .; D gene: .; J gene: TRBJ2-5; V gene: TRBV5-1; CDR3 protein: CASSSGVGETQYF; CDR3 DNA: TGCGCCAGCAGCTCGGGGGTCGGGGAGACCCAGTACTTC
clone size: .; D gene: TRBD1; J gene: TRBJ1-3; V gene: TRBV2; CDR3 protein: CASRNTGTGGFLSGNTIYF; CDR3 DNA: TGTGCCAGCAGGAACACCGGGACAGGGGGTTTCCTCTCTGGAAACACCATATATTTT
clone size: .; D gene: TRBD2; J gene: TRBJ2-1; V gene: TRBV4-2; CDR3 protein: CASSQEQGLAISNEQFF; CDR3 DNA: TGTGCCAGCAGCCAAGAACAGGGACTAGCGATATCCAATGAGCAGTTCTTC
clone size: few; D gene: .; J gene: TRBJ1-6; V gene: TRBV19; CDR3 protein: CASSTSGNNSPLHF; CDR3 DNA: TGTGCCAGTAGCACGTCGGGGAATAATTCACCCCTCCACTTT
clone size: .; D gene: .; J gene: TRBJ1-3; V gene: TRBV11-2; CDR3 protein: CASSLGAGLSGNTIYF; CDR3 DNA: TGTGCCAGCAGCTTAGGGGCAGGGCTCTCTGGAAACACCATATATTTT
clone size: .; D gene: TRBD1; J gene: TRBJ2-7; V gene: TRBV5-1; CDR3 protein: CASSSTGSPYEQYF; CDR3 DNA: TGCGCCAGCAGCTCGACAGGGTCCCCCTACGAGCAGTACTTC
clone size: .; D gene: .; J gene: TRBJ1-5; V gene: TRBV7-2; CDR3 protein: CASSKAADNQPQHF; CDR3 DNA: TGTGCCAGCAGCAAAGCGGCCGACAATCAGCCCCAGCATTTT
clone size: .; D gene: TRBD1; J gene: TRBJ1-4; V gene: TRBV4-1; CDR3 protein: CASSPGQGGEKLFF; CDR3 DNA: TGCGCCAGCAGTCCGGGACAGGGAGGGGAAAAACTGTTTTTT
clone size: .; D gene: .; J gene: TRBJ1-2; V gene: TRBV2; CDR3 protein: CASSLELGSADYGYTF; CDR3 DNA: TGTGCCAGCAGCCTGGAACTCGGGAGTGCGGACTATGGCTACACCTTC
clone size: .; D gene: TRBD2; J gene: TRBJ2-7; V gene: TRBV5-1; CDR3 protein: CASSQGEGLEQYF; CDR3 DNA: TGCGCCAGCAGCCAAGGGGAGGGGCTCGAGCAGTACTTC
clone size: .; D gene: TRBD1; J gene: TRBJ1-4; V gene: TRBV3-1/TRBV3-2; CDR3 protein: CASGTPGQGASSEKLFF; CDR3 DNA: TGTGCCAGCGGAACGCCGGGACAGGGGGCTTCAAGTGAAAAACTGTTTTTT
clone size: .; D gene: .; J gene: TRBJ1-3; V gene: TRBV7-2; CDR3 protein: CASSPQTGPGNTIYF; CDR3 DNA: TGTGCCAGCAGCCCACAGACAGGCCCTGGAAACACCATATATTTT
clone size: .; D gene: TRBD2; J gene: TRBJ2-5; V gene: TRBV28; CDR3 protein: CASSSPGLVQETQYF; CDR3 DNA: TGTGCCAGCAGTTCGCCGGGACTAGTCCAAGAGACCCAGTACTTC
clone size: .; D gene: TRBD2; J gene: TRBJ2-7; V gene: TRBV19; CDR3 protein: CASSPTSGVGWVQYF; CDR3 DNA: TGTGCCAGTAGTCCAACTAGCGGAGTAGGGTGGGTGCAGTACTTC
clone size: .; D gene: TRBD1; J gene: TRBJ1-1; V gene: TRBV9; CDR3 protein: CASSARGGVGTEAFF; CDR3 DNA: TGTGCCAGCAGCGCCCGAGGGGGCGTAGGCACTGAAGCTTTCTTT
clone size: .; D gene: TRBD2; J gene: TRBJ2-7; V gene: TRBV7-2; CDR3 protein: CASSLAGLAGGLYEQYF; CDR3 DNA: TGTGCCAGCAGCTTAGCGGGGCTAGCGGGGGGGCTTTACGAGCAGTACTTC
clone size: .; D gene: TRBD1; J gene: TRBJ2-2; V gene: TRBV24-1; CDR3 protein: CATIRDRGNTGELFF; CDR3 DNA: TGTGCCACCATCCGGGACAGGGGAAACACCGGGGAGCTGTTTTTT
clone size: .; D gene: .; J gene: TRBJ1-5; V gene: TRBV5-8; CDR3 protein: CASSSFQVSSSNQPQHF; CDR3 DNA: TGTGCCAGCAGCTCATTCCAGGTGTCGAGTAGCAATCAGCCCCAGCATTTT
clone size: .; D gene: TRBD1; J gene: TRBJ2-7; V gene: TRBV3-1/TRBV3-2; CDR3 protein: CASSQTPGQGYEQYF; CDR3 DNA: TGTGCCAGCAGCCAAACTCCGGGACAGGGTTACGAGCAGTACTTC
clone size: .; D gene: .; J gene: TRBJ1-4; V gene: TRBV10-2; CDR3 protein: CASSELSPGEKLFF; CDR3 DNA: TGCGCCAGCAGTGAGCTGTCCCCGGGTGAAAAACTGTTTTTT